The present entry profiles one TCR beta chain with its context. This sample was taken from a study of technical replicates of blood from a few donors. Here immunoSEQ multiplex PCR was the method, and the copy in TCRdb shows in-frame clones only, minus some. The table lists under 85,000 clones, 91% of them singletons. The V gene end was trimmed by 7 bases and the J gene end by 0 bases; junction bases not matched to a gene: 5. Germline V gene data show CDR1 as MDHEN and CDR2 as SYDVKM. This CDR3 comprises 15 residues. The material sequenced was T cells isolated from PBMCs. The TCR comes from a human donor in good health. Some clones in this sample may be carry-over from other donors' samples. V gene TRBV28 combines with J gene TRBJ2-7; 11 positions agree with TRBD2. CDR3 nucleotide sequence: TGTGCCAGCAACAAACTAGCGGGAGTCTCCTACGAGCAGTACTTC. This encodes CASNKLAGVSYEQYF.